This TCR beta chain comes out of a study of T cell responses to AZD1222 COVID-19 vaccine. Using immunoSEQ multiplex PCR, the repertoire was profiled, and TCRdb retains in-frame clones only, with some absent. The table lists approximately 120,000 clones, approximately 88% of them singletons. Germline V gene sequence: CDR1 SGHVS, CDR2 FNYEAQ. Trimming removed 2 bases at V and 5 bases at J, with 18 bases between. CDR3 length equals 17 residues. The sequence came from an adult in good health. The chain links TRBV7-6 to TRBJ2-2; D is perhaps TRBD1 (5 bases). The starting material was peripheral blood, obtained on day 0 of AZD1222 vaccination. CDR3 nucleotide sequence: TGTGCCAGCAGCTTACCGGAGAGAGACAGATGGACCGGGGAGCTGTTTTTT. Translated, it gives CASSLPERDRWTGELFF.